This TCR beta chain comes out of a study of blood T cell repertoires in COVID-19. Study-level background: Nucleic acid was either cDNA or gDNA, and it came from T cells, B-cell-depleted T cells, or PBMCs.

Seattle patients were enrolled while actively infected and followed longitudinally. Profiling relied on immunoSEQ multiplex PCR, and the TCRdb table lists in-frame clones only, not all of them. The data show 350,000 to 450,000 clones, 89% seen once. Germline loops: CDR1 SGHTA, CDR2 FQGTGA. This CDR3 is 15 amino acids long. J gave up 6 bases and V 5 bases, and 11 bases lay outside the gene matches. This clone has more than one count but fewer than ten. The chain couples TRBV7-3 to TRBJ2-7; TRBD2 agrees at 9 bases. This TCR was sampled from a woman in her thirties or forties with COVID-19, enrolled during active disease. Material: peripheral blood. CDR3 residues: CASSHRGTSRGEQYF. The CDR3 DNA reads as TGTGCCAGCAGCCACCGAGGGACTAGCCGGGGCGAGCAGTACTTC.